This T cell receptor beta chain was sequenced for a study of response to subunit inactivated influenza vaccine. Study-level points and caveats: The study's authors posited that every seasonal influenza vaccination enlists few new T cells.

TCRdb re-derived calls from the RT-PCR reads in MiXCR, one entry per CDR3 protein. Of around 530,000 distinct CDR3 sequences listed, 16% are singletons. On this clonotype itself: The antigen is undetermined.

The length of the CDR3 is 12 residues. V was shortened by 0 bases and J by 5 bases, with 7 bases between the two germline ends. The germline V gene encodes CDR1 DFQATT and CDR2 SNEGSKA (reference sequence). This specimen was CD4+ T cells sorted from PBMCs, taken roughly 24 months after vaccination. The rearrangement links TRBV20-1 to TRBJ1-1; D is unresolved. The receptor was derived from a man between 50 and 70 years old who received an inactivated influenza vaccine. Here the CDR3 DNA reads TGCAGTGCTAGAGATAAAACAACTGAAGCTTTCTTT. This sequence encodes CSARDKTTEAFF.